The 14 T cell receptor beta chains below all came from one sample that was sequenced in a study of T cells after yellow fever vaccination. TCRdb passed the 5' RACE reads through MiXCR, listing each CDR3 protein once. The sample includes just under 600,000 distinct CDR3 sequences, 13% of them seen just once. Here the sequenced sample was PBMCs, taken on the day of the yellow fever booster vaccination. All receptors derive from a young man who received the YFV17D yellow fever vaccine.

The chain couples TRBV4-3 to TRBJ2-2, with TRBD1 matching 9 bases. Germline V gives CDR1 LGHNA, CDR2 YSLEER. The CDR3 contains 17 residues. The V gene end was trimmed by 2 bases and the J gene end by 4 bases; junction bases not matched to a gene: 8. The CDR3 here is CASSQHTTGGSTGELFF. CDR3 bases: TGCGCCAGCAGCCAACACACGACAGGGGGATCCACCGGGGAGCTGTTTTTT.

The rearrangement links TRBV19 to TRBJ2-2; 7 bases match TRBD1. V was pared by 4 bases and J by 5 bases, with 4 bases of the junction left unmatched. This CDR3 region has 14 residues. Germline CDR1 reads LNHDA; CDR2 reads SQIVND (reference sequence). The chain's CDR3 is CASSTATGTGELFF. The CDR3 nucleotides read TGTGCCAGTAGTACAGCGACAGGGACCGGGGAGCTGTTTTTT.

The chain employs TRBV5-1 and TRBJ1-1; unclear D gene. Germline values: CDR1 SGHRS, CDR2 YFSETQ. V gave up 1 base and J gave up 8 bases, with 9 bases separating them. CDR3 length: 12 amino acids. The CDR3 protein is CASSLNSQEAFF. CDR3 coding DNA: TGCGCCAGCAGCTTGAACAGCCAAGAAGCTTTCTTT.

This chain connects TRBV12-3 or TRBV12-4 to TRBJ2-1; TRBD2 agrees at 11 bases. J lost 2 bases, V lost 1 base, and 4 bases had no gene match. The CDR3 extends over 17 amino acids. This CDR3 reads CASSLVFSGRAYNEQFF. In DNA form, the CDR3 reads TGTGCCAGCAGTTTAGTCTTTAGCGGGAGGGCCTACAATGAGCAGTTCTTC.

The CDR3 sequence is CASSAGTYNEQFF. In DNA form, the CDR3 reads TGTGCCAGTTCGGCGGGAACGTACAATGAGCAGTTCTTC. The V call is TRBV28, the J call TRBJ2-1, with a possible D match to TRBD2 (6 bases). Germline CDR1 and CDR2: MDHEN and SYDVKM. Deletions cut 9 bases from V and 4 bases from J, with 13 bases between. The CDR3 is 13 residues long.

This chain connects TRBV10-1 to TRBJ2-2, with D tentatively TRBD2 (5 bases). CDR3 length: 13 amino acids. CDR1 and CDR2 from the germline V gene are WNHNN and SYGVQD (reference sequence). With 4 bases removed from V and 8 bases from J, the gap between germline ends came to 11 bases. In DNA form, the CDR3 reads TGCGCCAGCAGTGGTGGGAGCCGAGGGGAGCTGTTTTTT. It yields the protein CASSGGSRGELFF.

The CDR3 loop is CSAYYGTSGNEQFF. The CDR3 DNA sequence: TGCAGTGCCTATTACGGGACTAGCGGCAATGAGCAGTTCTTC. The chain joins TRBV20-1 to TRBJ2-1; the match to TRBD2 covers 11 bases. Trimming took 6 bases from V and 6 from J; bases not matched to a gene: 7. Germline values: CDR1 DFQATT, CDR2 SNEGSKA (reference sequence). The CDR3 totals 14 residues.

The chain couples TRBV7-2 to TRBJ1-2; D is unresolved. The CDR3 length is 13 residues. Germline CDR1 reads SGHTA; CDR2 reads FQGNSA. V lost 1 base and J lost 8, with 11 bases in between. CDR3 sequence (DNA): TGTGCCAGCAGCTTAGGTTCTGTCTCAGGCTACACCTTC. Translating it yields CASSLGSVSGYTF.

This clonotype was seen a handful of times. The genes are TRBV18 and TRBJ2-7, with 13 bases matching TRBD2. Per germline, CDR1 KGHSH and CDR2 LQKENI. This CDR3 has 15 residues. Losses at the gene ends were 6 bases for V and 5 bases for J; bases not matched to a gene: 7. CDR3 amino acids: CASSPAGTSGNEQYF. The DNA of the CDR3 is TGTGCCAGCTCCCCCGCCGGGACTAGCGGGAACGAGCAGTACTTC.

V and J are TRBV20-1 and TRBJ2-7; maybe TRBD1 (6 bases). The CDR3 totals 13 residues. V was trimmed by 5 bases and J by 5 bases, leaving 16 bases between them. CDR1 is DFQATT and CDR2 is SNEGSKA in the germline V gene (reference sequence). CDR3 amino acids: CSALQGLTDEQYF. CDR3 bases: TGCAGTGCTTTACAGGGCCTTACGGACGAGCAGTACTTC.

V gene TRBV28 combines with J gene TRBJ1-2, with TRBD1 matching 10 bases. The CDR3 runs to 13 residues. CDR1 and CDR2 from the germline V gene are MDHEN and SYDVKM. The V gene end was trimmed by 5 bases and the J gene end by 6 bases; junction bases not matched to a gene: 3. The chain's CDR3 is CASSLDRGHGYTF. CDR3 nucleotide sequence: TGTGCCAGCAGTCTTGACAGGGGGCATGGCTACACCTTC.

The sample holds one count of this clonotype. V gene TRBV2 combines with J gene TRBJ2-5; D unclear. The germline V and J ends were trimmed by 7 bases and 4 bases, with 16 bases remaining between them. Germline-derived CDR1 and CDR2 are SNHLY and FYNNEI. The CDR3 has 14 amino acids. The CDR3 nucleotides read TGTGCCAGCACCAAAGATGGCCTTCGAGAGACCCAGTACTTC. This translates into CASTKDGLRETQYF.

This clonotype appeared a few times. The V and J genes are TRBV5-1 and TRBJ2-2; D possibly corresponds to TRBD2 (5 bases). Per the germline V gene, CDR1 is SGHRS and CDR2 is YFSETQ. The CDR3 extends over 17 amino acids. Trimming took off 4 bases at V and 1 base at J, with 17 bases between the two ends. DNA for the CDR3: TGCGCCAGCAGCAAGTTAGCGTCACGAAGGAACACCGGGGAGCTGTTTTTT. Its translation: CASSKLASRRNTGELFF. Filled out from reference TRBV5-1 and TRBJ2-2, the complete variable domain reads KAGVTQTPRYLIKTRGQQVTLSCSPISGHRSVSWYQQTPGQGLQFLFEYFSETQRNKGNFPGRFSGRQFSNSRSEMNVSTLELGDSALYLCASSKLASRRNTGELFFGEGSRLTVL.

In this sample, this clonotype turned up a few times. V gene TRBV6-1 combines with J gene TRBJ1-5, with 9 bases lining up with TRBD1. Germline CDR1 MNHNS, CDR2 SASEGT. The CDR3 loop spans 19 amino acids. V shed 7 bases and J 6 bases; nucleotides not matched to a gene: 22. CDR3 loop: CASNRQGGNGSRHSQPQHF. The CDR3 DNA follows: TGTGCCAGCAACCGACAGGGGGGGAATGGGAGCCGCCACAGTCAGCCCCAGCATTTT.